This entry lists 29 T cell receptor beta chains sequenced from one sample in a study of T cell clonality in common variable immunodeficiency. Repertoires were generated with immunoSEQ multiplex PCR, while TCRdb's copy carries only in-frame clones and drops some. The profile covers some 40,000 clones, none occurring a single time. Sequencing was carried out using peripheral blood mononuclear cells. These receptors originate from a person between 18 and 75 years old in good health.

At least ten counts were recorded for this clone. Read sequence stops 3 residues before the CDR3 end, and the germline J gene provides the missing end. The chain uses TRBV30 and TRBJ2-3; D not resolved. Germline V gene data show CDR1 as GTSNPN and CDR2 as SVGIG (reference sequence). Trimming stripped 0 bases from V and 4 bases from J, with 11 bases between. The CDR3 is made up of 14 amino acids. CDR3 in amino acids: CAWSVRRFSDTQYF. The CDR3 DNA, read in part, is TGTGCCTGGAGTGTACGAAGGTTTTCAGATACG.

This clone was recorded many times. The read terminates 3 residues ahead of where the CDR3 ends, so the germline J gene completes it. This chain uses TRBV20-1 with TRBJ2-7; D possibly corresponds to TRBD2 (5 bases). The germline V and J ends were trimmed by 7 bases and 3 bases, with 13 bases remaining between them. Germline CDR1 reads DFQATT; CDR2 reads SNEGSKA (reference sequence). The CDR3 is 12 residues long. Here the CDR3 reads CSGQRSHYEQYF. The CDR3 DNA, read in part, is TGCAGTGGTCAGCGGAGTCACTACGAG.

This clone was recorded a few times. The CDR3 extends 3 residues past the end of the read, so its final part is completed from the germline J gene. The gene calls are TRBV7-8 and TRBJ2-4, with TRBD1 as a possible D gene (6 bases). This CDR3 region has 17 residues. Germline lookup yields CDR1 SGHVS and CDR2 FQNEAQ. The sequenced part of the CDR3 DNA is TGTGCCAGCAGCCTGGGCTTAACAGGGTCACCCAATCAGCCT. As protein: CASSLGLTGSPNQP. The whole CDR3 protein is CASSLGLTGSPNQPQYF. Filled out from reference TRBV7-8 and TRBJ2-4, the complete variable domain reads GAGVSQSPRYKVAKRGQDVALRCDPISGHVSLFWYQQALGQGPEFLTYFQNEAQLDKSGLPSDRFFAERPEGSVSTLKIQRTQQEDSAVYLCASSLGLTGSPNQPQYFGAGTRLSVL.

Ten or more counts support this clone. The CDR3 end lies 3 residues beyond the end of the read and is filled in from the germline J gene. This chain links TRBV20-1 with TRBJ2-5; possibly TRBD1 for D (7 bases). The CDR3 spans 13 residues. Trimming stripped 3 bases from V and 4 bases from J, with 12 bases between. Germline CDR1 reads DFQATT; CDR2 reads SNEGSKA (reference sequence). CDR3 residues: CSASRGALETQYF. The sequenced CDR3 bases are TGCAGTGCTAGCAGGGGGGCCTTAGAGACC.

This clone occurred a few times. The DNA ends 3 residues before the CDR3 does, and the rest of the CDR3 is filled in from the germline J gene. V is TRBV20-1 and J is TRBJ2-1, with D tentatively TRBD2 (6 bases). Looked up from germline, CDR1 is DFQATT and CDR2 is SNEGSKA (reference sequence). The CDR3 is 16 residues long. The germline V and J ends were trimmed by 4 bases and 5 bases, with 21 bases remaining between them. The DNA read from the CDR3 is TGCAGTGCTAAAGGACACTACCGGGAGATCGACAATGAG. Its protein product is CSAKGHYREIDNE. Given in full, the CDR3 is CSAKGHYREIDNEQFF.

The table lists this clone with many counts. CDR3 bases read: TGTGCCATCTGCGGGGGGCGGTATCAGCCC. It codes for CAICGGRYQP. From start to end, the CDR3 is CAICGGRYQPQHF. The chain joins TRBV28 to TRBJ1-5; a possible D gene is TRBD1 (6 bases). The read terminates 3 residues before the CDR3 end, so the remaining end is supplied by the germline J gene. The germline CDR1 and CDR2 sequences are MDHEN and SYDVKM. The V and J ends lost 10 bases and 5 bases respectively, with 15 bases between them. The CDR3 runs 13 residues.

This clone has just a few counts. The CDR3 is cut off 3 residues early in the read; its end comes from the germline J gene. The V gene is TRBV2, the J gene TRBJ2-2; a weak D match, TRBD1 (6 bases). There are 15 residues in the CDR3. Germline values: CDR1 SNHLY, CDR2 FYNNEI. CDR3 bases read: TGTGCCAGCAGCGGGACACGGGCCTATAATTCACCG. Protein sequence: CASSGTRAYNSP. The CDR3 reads in full as CASSGTRAYNSPLFF.

This clone was observed at least ten times. Sequencing ends 3 residues short of the CDR3 end; the germline J gene provides the rest. The chain carries TRBV29-1 and TRBJ2-4, with D hard to call. The germline V gene has CDR1 SQVTM and CDR2 ANQGSEA. Trimming shortened V by 4 bases and J by 7 bases, and 5 bases separated the two germline ends. The CDR3 is made up of 10 amino acids. The chain's CDR3 is CSVVRNIQYF. CDR3 DNA (partial): TGCAGCGTTGTTCGGAACATT.

This clone has ten or more counts. With the read ending 3 residues before the CDR3 end, the germline J gene is used to fill in that end. The chain is built from TRBV5-1 and TRBJ2-3; 9 bases agree with TRBD1. The CDR3 loop spans 16 amino acids. Germline V lookup: CDR1 SGHRS, CDR2 YFSETQ. J was trimmed by 4 bases and V by 3 bases; bases with no gene match: 9. CDR3 sequence: CASSSRDRGLADTQYF. CDR3 DNA, as far as it was read: TGCGCCAGCAGCTCCCGAGACAGGGGGTTGGCAGATACG.

Comment on this clone: Germline is not matched at one junction end, which may reflect a read error. The read ends 3 residues before the CDR3 terminus; that terminus is restored from the germline J gene. Other DNA sequences in this specimen translate into the identical CDR3. This rearrangement joins TRBV11-2 to TRBJ2-7; D may be TRBD2 (5 bases). From germline, CDR1 is SGHAT and CDR2 FQNNGV. This CDR3 contains 14 residues. The part of the CDR3 DNA that was read is TGCGCCAGCAGCTTGTACGGGGAACCGGGCGAG. It yields the protein CASSLYGEPGE. The entire CDR3 protein is CASSLYGEPGEQYF.

This clone occurred many times. The DNA ends 3 residues before the CDR3 does, and the rest of the CDR3 is filled in from the germline J gene. V is TRBV12-3 or TRBV12-4 and J is TRBJ1-4, with 7 bases lining up with TRBD1. Germline trimming cut 5 bases from V and 7 bases from J; bases unmatched to any gene: 10. This CDR3 spans 15 amino acids. The covered CDR3 bases are TGTGCCAGCAGTGGACAGGAGGGTAGGGGTGAAAAA. Translation gives CASSGQEGRGEK. The whole CDR3 sequence reads CASSGQEGRGEKLFF.

This clone was counted many times. The CDR3 extends 3 residues past the end of the read, so its final part is completed from the germline J gene. J is TRBJ1-2 and V is TRBV7-9, with 10 bases fitting TRBD1. Germline assignment: CDR1 SEHNR and CDR2 FQNEAQ (reference sequence). J gave up 4 bases and V 5 bases, and 7 bases lay outside the gene matches. The CDR3 extends over 15 amino acids. CDR3 residues: CASSGGTGASYGYTF. The DNA read from the CDR3 is TGTGCCAGCAGCGGCGGGACAGGGGCTAGCTATGGC.

This clone was seen ten or more times. The CDR3 end falls 3 residues outside the read, so it is completed with the germline J gene. This rearrangement joins TRBV18 to TRBJ1-2; TRBD1 aligns across 7 bases. Germline trimming cut 3 bases from V and 1 base from J; bases unmatched to any gene: 8. Germline-derived CDR1 and CDR2 are KGHSH and LQKENI. This CDR3 region has 16 residues. CDR3 sequence: CASSPGTATINYGYTF. CDR3 bases read: TGTGCCAGCTCACCTGGGACAGCTACAATTAACTATGGC.

Comments on this clone: The missing CDR3 end, 3 residues past where the read stops, is filled in from the germline J gene. The rearrangement uses TRBV20-1 and TRBJ2-1; 12 bases agree with TRBD2. The CDR3 contains 18 residues. Germline V gene sequence: CDR1 DFQATT, CDR2 SNEGSKA (reference sequence). With V trimmed by 5 bases and J by 4 bases, 15 bases remained unmatched. The covered CDR3 bases are TGCAGTGCTCACCGGACTAGCGGGGAGGCCGCCTTATACAATGAG. Residues: CSAHRTSGEAALYNE. The CDR3, in full, reads CSAHRTSGEAALYNEQFF.

A few counts support this clone. The read falls 3 residues short of the CDR3 end, and the missing part is taken from the germline J gene. The chain joins TRBV20-1 to TRBJ2-3, with TRBD1 as a possible D gene (6 bases). The CDR3 runs to 13 residues. Per germline, CDR1 DFQATT and CDR2 SNEGSKA (reference sequence). The CDR3 DNA, read in part, is TGCAGTGCTAGCGGGACAACGAATCAGCCG. Translating it yields CSASGTTNQP. The CDR3, in full, reads CSASGTTNQPQYF.

As regards this clone: Read data end 3 residues before the CDR3 end; the end is taken from the germline J gene. The chain carries TRBV5-1 and TRBJ2-1; 11 bases map to TRBD2. CDR1 and CDR2 (germline): SGHRS, YFSETQ. V lost 2 bases to trimming and J lost 3 bases; unmatched junction nucleotides: 4. The CDR3 is 16 amino acids. The DNA read from the CDR3 is TGCGCCAGCAGCTTATCTAGCGGGAGGCTCTACAATGAG. This translates into CASSLSSGRLYNE. The CDR3 in full is CASSLSSGRLYNEQFF. Combining the CDR3 with reference TRBV5-1 and TRBJ2-1 gives the whole variable domain KAGVTQTPRYLIKTRGQQVTLSCSPISGHRSVSWYQQTPGQGLQFLFEYFSETQRNKGNFPGRFSGRQFSNSRSEMNVSTLELGDSALYLCASSLSSGRLYNEQFFGPGTRLTVL.

There are many counts of this clone. The junction departs from the called germline gene at one end, perhaps through a read error. Read coverage stops 3 residues before the CDR3 terminus; the germline J gene supplies the remainder. This rearrangement joins TRBV20-1 to TRBJ2-6, with D unresolved. CDR1 is DFQATT and CDR2 is SNEGSKA in the germline V gene (reference sequence). CDR3 length: 15 amino acids. CDR3 loop: CSARDRVGGANVLTF. Incomplete CDR3 DNA: TGCAGTGCCAGAGATAGGGTCGGTGGGGCCAACGTC.

Ten or more counts support this clone. From the germline J gene comes the end of the CDR3, since the read stops 3 residues before it. This chain uses TRBV28 with TRBJ2-3, with a possible D match to TRBD1 (5 bases). Trimming pared 4 bases from V and 4 bases from J, leaving 12 bases between. In germline, CDR1 is MDHEN, CDR2 SYDVKM. The length of the CDR3 is 14 residues. The CDR3 DNA, read in part, is TGTGCCAGCAGTTCCTACGCCAGGGCAGATACG. Encoded protein: CASSSYARADT. The full CDR3 is CASSSYARADTQYF.

This clone was seen many times. The read ends 3 residues early relative to the CDR3; the germline J gene fills the gap. The V gene is TRBV19, the J gene TRBJ2-7, with a possible D match to TRBD2 (6 bases). V lost 7 bases, J lost 0 bases, and 7 bases lay in between. The germline V gene encodes CDR1 LNHDA and CDR2 SQIVND (reference sequence). The CDR3 loop spans 12 amino acids. This chain's CDR3 is CASTSASYEQYF. The CDR3 DNA, read in part, is TGTGCCAGTACTAGCGCCTCCTACGAG.

As to this clone: Coverage ceases 3 residues before the CDR3 finishes, and the germline J gene fills in the end. The rearrangement links TRBV7-7 to TRBJ1-2; 8 nucleotides agree with TRBD1. Germline V CDR1 and CDR2: SSHAT, FNYEAQ (reference sequence). This CDR3 comprises 15 residues. The CDR3 loop is CASSTGTGGTDTYTF. The sequenced part of the CDR3 DNA is TGTGCCAGCAGCACCGGGACAGGAGGCACAGATACC. The full variable domain, its missing parts supplied by reference TRBV7-7 and TRBJ1-2, is GAGVSQSPRYKVTKRGQDVTLRCDPISSHATLYWYQQALGQGPEFLTYFNYEAQPDKSGLPSDRFSAERPEGSISTLTIQRTEQRDSAMYRCASSTGTGGTDTYTFGSGTRLTVV.

At least ten counts were recorded for this clone. Incomplete CDR3 DNA: TGCAGTGCGGAGAGCGGGAGAGAAGTGTACGAG. Residues: CSAESGREVYE. The full CDR3 protein is CSAESGREVYEQYF. This chain joins TRBV20-1 and TRBJ2-7, with 8 nucleotides matching TRBD2. The read terminates 3 residues before the CDR3 end, so the remaining end is supplied by the germline J gene. Looked up from germline, CDR1 is DFQATT and CDR2 is SNEGSKA (reference sequence). CDR3 length equals 14 residues. With 6 bases clipped from V and 4 bases from J, the junction kept 11 bases outside the gene matches.

At least ten counts were recorded for this clone. The read finishes 3 residues shy of the CDR3 end, and the germline J gene is used to complete it. The chain couples TRBV7-2 to TRBJ1-1; unclear D gene. V lost 3 bases and J lost 0, with 8 bases in between. The CDR3 is 14 amino acids. In germline, CDR1 is SGHTA, CDR2 FQGNSA. Incomplete CDR3 DNA: TGTGCCAGCAGCTTGGCGGGCATGAACACTGAA. It specifies CASSLAGMNTE. From start to end, the CDR3 is CASSLAGMNTEAFF.

This clone was detected ten times or more. The sequenced fragment ends 3 residues before the CDR3 boundary, so the rest is inferred from the germline J gene. The chain is built from TRBV29-1 and TRBJ2-7, with 12 bases aligning to TRBD1. The CDR3 contains 12 residues. V lost 4 bases, J lost 6 bases, and 1 base stayed unmatched. The V gene's germline CDR1 is SQVTM and CDR2 ANQGSEA. This CDR3 is CSVGDRGREQYF. The DNA read from the CDR3 is TGCAGCGTTGGGGACAGGGGGCGCGAG.

This clone was recorded a few times. The read stops 3 residues short of the end of the CDR3; the missing end is completed from the germline J gene. The rearrangement joins TRBV18 to TRBJ1-3, with 7 bases that match TRBD1. The CDR3 contains 18 residues. Germline CDR1 is KGHSH and CDR2 is LQKENI. The junction had 13 bases not matched to a gene; V was cut back by 5 bases and J by 0 bases. The CDR3: CASSAGRQGWDSGNTIYF. CDR3 DNA, as far as it was read: TGTGCCAGCTCAGCCGGTAGACAGGGATGGGACTCTGGAAACACC.

This clone was observed many times. The read terminates 3 residues before the CDR3 end, so the remaining end is supplied by the germline J gene. The V and J genes are TRBV5-5 and TRBJ1-1; D is unresolved. The germline V gene has CDR1 SGHKS and CDR2 YYEKEE (reference sequence). The V and J ends lost 1 base and 0 bases respectively, with 10 bases between them. CDR3 length: 15 residues. The chain's CDR3 is CASSLWHSLNTEAFF. The part of the CDR3 DNA that was read is TGTGCCAGCAGCTTGTGGCACAGCCTGAACACTGAA.

This clone was detected ten times or more. The read halts 3 residues ahead of the CDR3 end, with the missing end drawn from the germline J gene. This chain uses TRBV2 with TRBJ1-2, with a tentative D call TRBD1 (5 bases). V lost 6 bases, J lost 5 bases, and 10 bases lay in between. Germline lookup yields CDR1 SNHLY and CDR2 FYNNEI. The CDR3 contains 12 residues. CDR3 DNA (partial): TGTGCCAGCAGAGTCCAGGGTTATGGC. Translation gives CASRVQGYG. From start to end, the CDR3 is CASRVQGYGYTF.

As regards this clone: From the germline J gene comes the end of the CDR3, since the read stops 3 residues before it. V and J are TRBV19 and TRBJ1-2; possible D gene TRBD1, 5 bases. The V gene's germline CDR1 is LNHDA and CDR2 SQIVND (reference sequence). V was clipped by 10 bases and J by 4 bases, with 22 bases between them. CDR3 length: 15 amino acids. Incomplete CDR3 DNA: TGTGCCACCGAGCCGGGGGGTCTTTCCCCCTATGGC. Its protein product is CATEPGGLSPYG. The full CDR3 reads CATEPGGLSPYGYTF. The entire variable domain, with the rest obtained from reference TRBV19 and TRBJ1-2, is as follows: DGGITQSPKYLFRKEGQNVTLSCEQNLNHDAMYWYRQDPGQGLRLIYYSQIVNDFQKGDIAEGYSVSREKKESFPLTVTSAQKNPTAFYLCATEPGGLSPYGYTFGSGTRLTVV.

This clone was counted ten times or more. CDR3 DNA (partial): TGCGCCAGCGGCACCGGGACAGCGAACACCGGGGAG. It is translated as CASGTGTANTGE. The full CDR3 reads CASGTGTANTGELFF. V and J are TRBV10-1 and TRBJ2-2; 7 bases are shared with TRBD1. The sequence runs out 3 residues before the end of the CDR3; the remainder is reconstructed from the germline J gene. Germline V gene data show CDR1 as WNHNN and CDR2 as SYGVQD (reference sequence). The CDR3 length is 15 residues. J gave up 0 bases and V 8 bases, and 6 bases lay outside the gene matches.

This clone has a count of ten or more. The CDR3 end is not reached by the read, which stops 3 residues before it; the germline J gene fills it in. This rearrangement joins TRBV9 to TRBJ2-7, with D maybe TRBD2 (6 bases). Trimming cost V 0 bases and J 4 bases, with 8 bases left between them. In germline, CDR1 is SGDLS, CDR2 YYNGEE. This CDR3 comprises 13 residues. Partial CDR3 DNA: TGTGCCAGCAGCGTAGGGGACTCATACGAG. Protein sequence: CASSVGDSYE. The entire CDR3 sequence reads CASSVGDSYEQYF.